This entry features one T cell receptor (beta chain) sequence. The antigen remains undetermined. This entry belongs to a study of T cell repertoires in cytomegalovirus infection. About the study: Use of recently identified HLA-C-restricted and well-studied HLA-B-restricted CMV epitopes was part of the study. In public TCR beta signatures, there were indications of both CMV infection and matching HLA type. Study observations and caveats: Individuals carrying CMV plus the relevant HLA were identified by cumulative frequency of public TCR beta families. Dominating the ex vivo response were HLA-C-restricted CMV-specific TCR beta clonotypes.

TCRdb used MiXCR to reprocess the reads, holding one entry per CDR3 protein. The data contain some 500,000 distinct CDR3 sequences, about 40% of them singletons. With 6 bases clipped from V and 5 bases from J, the junction kept 9 bases outside the gene matches. The CDR3 runs to 15 residues. CDR1 is SSHAT and CDR2 is FNYEAQ in the germline V gene (reference sequence). This sequence was found in a human donor in good health (CMV status not recorded). Some clones in this sample may be carry-over from other donors' samples. The input for sequencing was cultured PBMCs, taken from culture after CMV antigen stimulation. The chain uses TRBV7-7 and TRBJ2-1; 8 bases are shared with TRBD2. CDR3 sequence reads: CASSPTAGEDNEQFF. DNA for the CDR3: TGTGCCAGCAGTCCGACAGCGGGGGAAGACAATGAGCAGTTCTTC.